This T cell receptor beta chain was observed in a study of naive and memory T cell subsets. CD8 T cells were positively selected from what remained after CD4 positive selection. V was cut by 5 bases and J by 2 bases, with 16 bases left in between. This CDR3 spans 15 amino acids. Germline-derived CDR1 and CDR2 are MDHEN and SYDVKM. The beta constant-region primer was an equimolar mix of two oligonucleotides covering TRBC1 and TRBC2. Ligated cDNA was amplified by four rounds of PCR with nested alpha and beta constant-region primers and SP2. TCRdb re-called the UMI-ligation and nested PCR reads through MiXCR, storing one row per CDR3 protein. Seen here are over 65,000 distinct CDR3 sequences, 9% to 9.5% observed once, and the top ten hold 1.2%. This clonotype was counted ten times or more.

The receptor's source is a human donor in good health. This chain links TRBV28 with TRBJ2-7, with D possibly called TRBD1 or TRBD2 (6 bases each). Sequencing was done on a sample of naive CD8+ T cells from blood. The CDR3 here is CASSQGRGRAYEQYF. The CDR3 DNA reads as TGTGCCAGCAGTCAGGGGCGGGGCAGGGCCTACGAGCAGTACTTC.